One sample yielded the 8 T cell receptor beta chains listed below, sequenced in a study of blood T cell repertoires in COVID-19. Profiling relied on immunoSEQ multiplex PCR, and the TCRdb table lists in-frame clones only, not all of them. The sample includes about 190,000 clones, roughly 77% of them seen just once. Sequenced input: peripheral blood. The receptor source for this set is a woman of 80 years or more with COVID-19, enrolled during active disease.

The gene calls are TRBV28 and TRBJ1-2, with TRBD1 as a possible D gene (5 bases). The CDR3 sequence is 14 residues long. Trimming took off 1 base at V and 7 bases at J, with 13 bases between the two ends. The V gene's germline CDR1 is MDHEN and CDR2 SYDVKM. The CDR3 region has the DNA TGTGCCAGCAGTTTATCGAGCACAGGCGCTGGCTACACCTTC. Translating it yields CASSLSSTGAGYTF.

This chain links TRBV30 with TRBJ2-5, with 13 bases matching TRBD2. Germline loops: CDR1 GTSNPN, CDR2 SVGIG (reference sequence). The CDR3 sequence is 13 residues long. V gave up 2 bases and J gave up 10 bases; unmatched junction bases: 4. The CDR3: CAWSPLAGGDQYF. CDR3 DNA sequence: TGTGCCTGGAGTCCACTAGCGGGGGGGGACCAGTACTTC.

This clone was observed many times. This chain uses TRBV11-2 with TRBJ1-1; no clear D gene. CDR3 size: 12 residues. V was shortened by 2 bases and J by 4 bases, with 5 bases between the two germline ends. Germline V gene sequence: CDR1 SGHAT, CDR2 FQNNGV. CDR3 sequence reads: CASSLLGTEAFF. The CDR3, as DNA: TGTGCCAGCAGCTTACTCGGCACTGAAGCTTTCTTT.

This clone was seen a single time. The V and J genes are TRBV19 and TRBJ2-3, with D possibly TRBD1 on 6 matching bases. Trimming took off 6 bases at V and 4 bases at J, with 20 bases between the two ends. CDR1 is LNHDA and CDR2 is SQIVND in the germline V gene (reference sequence). This CDR3 has 16 residues. The CDR3 sequence is CASSRSQLQGADTQYF. The CDR3 DNA is TGTGCCAGTAGCCGATCCCAACTACAGGGAGCAGATACGCAGTATTTT.

This clone was picked up a small number of times. The rearrangement links TRBV11-1 to TRBJ2-7; D not certain. The CDR3 is made up of 13 amino acids. V was cut by 3 bases and J by 0 bases, with 6 bases left in between. The germline gives CDR1 SGHAT, CDR2 FQDESV (reference sequence). Here the CDR3 DNA reads TGTGCCAGCAGCTTCTCTCTCTCCTACGAGCAGTACTTC. This encodes CASSFSLSYEQYF.

This clone was counted once. The V gene is TRBV7-9, the J gene TRBJ1-2, with 9 bases lining up with TRBD1. The length of the CDR3 is 14 residues. The germline V gene encodes CDR1 SEHNR and CDR2 FQNEAQ (reference sequence). Trimming took 5 bases from V and 5 from J; bases not matched to a gene: 6. CDR3 bases: TGTGCCAGCAGCCCCGCGACAGGGGGTTATGGCTACACCTTC. Its translation is CASSPATGGYGYTF.

CDR3 DNA sequence: TGTGCCAGCAGCGTGGGACTTGGACAGGCAACCTATGGCTACACCTTC. Its translation: CASSVGLGQATYGYTF. The chain has TRBV9 and TRBJ1-2; 7 bases fit TRBD1. This CDR3 spans 16 amino acids. V trimming: 2 bases; J trimming: 4 bases; junction bases outside the gene matches: 11. Germline CDR1 reads SGDLS; CDR2 reads YYNGEE.

This chain connects TRBV11-1 to TRBJ2-6; D remains ambiguous. V lost 1 base and J 1 base, leaving 5 bases between the germline ends. This CDR3 has 15 residues. Germline CDR1 and CDR2: SGHAT and FQDESV (reference sequence). The CDR3 DNA sequence: TGTGCCAGCAGCTTAGTCGGGTCTGGGGCCAACGTCCTGACTTTC. Translated: CASSLVGSGANVLTF. The variable domain in full, with the rest retrieved from reference TRBV11-1 and TRBJ2-6, is EAEVAQSPRYKITEKSQAVAFWCDPISGHATLYWYRQILGQGPELLVQFQDESVVDDSQLPKDRFSAERLKGVDSTLKIQPAELGDSAMYLCASSLVGSGANVLTFGAGSRLTVL.